These T cell receptor beta chains were read from a single sample in a study of T cells in localized non-small cell lung cancer. Libraries were prepared by immunoSEQ multiplex PCR; TCRdb keeps only in-frame clonotypes and omits some of them. The top ten clones hold roughly 19% of a sample with 65,000 to 90,000 clones, roughly 80% of them seen once. Sequences were derived from PBMCs, sampled before any cancer treatment. The receptors were sampled from a man aged 35 to 70 with stage II squamous cell lung carcinoma. Both conserved end residues are part of each CDR3. A D gene is named only where the DNA matches it firmly. A clone size is listed for some rows: how often the clone was seen (once, few, many), or a class if it is expanded.

d_call	j_call	cdr3_length	v_call	clone_size	cdr3_aa	cdr3_nt
TRBD1	TRBJ2-7	14	TRBV5-1	.	CASSPRDRVGEQYF	TGCGCCAGCAGCCCTCGGGACAGGGTGGGCGAGCAGTACTTC
TRBD2	TRBJ2-3	16	TRBV29-1	.	CSFKDILAGEGDTQYF	TGCAGCTTCAAAGATATACTAGCGGGAGAGGGGGATACGCAGTATTTT
TRBD1	TRBJ1-2	16	TRBV29-1	.	CSVDAGQGWSNYGYTF	TGCAGCGTTGATGCGGGACAGGGTTGGTCAAACTATGGCTACACCTTC
TRBD1	TRBJ1-2	16	TRBV2	.	CANLKSRDRSNYGYTF	TGTGCCAATCTGAAGTCGAGGGACAGGTCTAACTATGGCTACACCTTC
.	TRBJ1-5	15	TRBV7-2	once	CASSLIRGPNQPQHF	TGTGCCAGCAGCTTAATCAGGGGCCCTAATCAGCCCCAGCATTTT
.	TRBJ1-3	12	TRBV7-2	once	CASSLPGDLPDF	TGTGCCAGCAGCCTCCCGGGGGATCTCCCGGATTTT
.	TRBJ1-5	14	TRBV25-1	.	CASSEVGSYQPQHF	TGTGCCAGCAGTGAAGTAGGGTCCTATCAGCCCCAGCATTTT
.	TRBJ1-5	16	TRBV4-1	.	CASSQEGPNSNQPQHF	TGCGCCAGCAGCCAAGAAGGACCGAATAGCAATCAGCCCCAGCATTTT
.	TRBJ1-2	15	TRBV5-4	.	CASSRDRLLNYGYTF	TGTGCCAGCAGCCGGGACCGACTACTTAACTATGGCTACACCTTC
TRBD2	TRBJ2-7	15	TRBV5-8	.	CASSLSSGSFYEQYF	TGTGCCAGCAGCTTGAGCAGCGGGAGCTTCTACGAGCAGTACTTC
.	TRBJ1-1	12	TRBV18	.	CASSPQREEAFF	TGTGCCAGCTCACCGCAGCGGGAGGAAGCTTTCTTT
TRBD2	TRBJ2-1	15	TRBV28	few	CASSPRAGGPDEQFF	TGTGCCAGCAGCCCGCGAGCGGGGGGGCCGGATGAGCAGTTCTTC
TRBD2	TRBJ2-7	15	TRBV19	.	CASSILGGGPREQYF	TGTGCCAGTAGTATCCTTGGCGGGGGGCCGAGGGAGCAGTACTTC
TRBD2	TRBJ2-7	15	TRBV6-5	.	CASSYGAGGFYEQYF	TGTGCCAGCAGTTACGGGGCGGGAGGGTTCTACGAGCAGTACTTC
.	TRBJ2-2	15	TRBV5-1	.	CASSRSGSNTGELFF	TGCGCCAGCAGCCGCTCAGGAAGTAACACCGGGGAGCTGTTTTTT
TRBD1	TRBJ1-4	16	TRBV5-1	.	CASSPRTGATNEKLFF	TGCGCCAGCAGCCCGAGGACAGGAGCAACTAATGAAAAACTGTTTTTT
TRBD1	TRBJ2-1	12	TRBV6-6	.	CASSYGGTGPFF	TGTGCCAGCAGTTACGGAGGGACAGGACCGTTCTTC
.	TRBJ1-1	12	TRBV5-1	.	CASSHSKGEAFF	TGCGCCAGCAGCCATTCCAAGGGTGAAGCTTTCTTT
.	TRBJ2-5	13	TRBV10-3	.	CAISWGASETQYF	TGTGCCATCAGTTGGGGGGCCTCAGAGACCCAGTACTTC
.	TRBJ2-1	15	TRBV4-1	.	CASSQAGGQGNEQFF	TGCGCCAGCAGCCAAGCCGGGGGCCAGGGCAATGAGCAGTTCTTC
TRBD1	TRBJ2-3	14	TRBV2	.	CASSVTGGTDTQYF	TGTGCCAGCAGTGTGACAGGGGGCACAGATACGCAGTATTTT
TRBD1	TRBJ2-5	15	TRBV4-2	.	CASSPRDPLQGWQYF	TGTGCCAGCAGCCCGAGGGATCCTTTACAGGGGTGGCAGTACTTC
.	TRBJ2-7	15	TRBV6-6	.	CASSYSDSSSYEQYF	TGTGCCAGCAGTTACTCGGACAGTAGCTCCTACGAGCAGTACTTC
TRBD2	TRBJ2-2	17	TRBV4-1	.	CASSQDSGSSSTGELFF	TGCGCCAGCAGCCAAGATAGCGGGAGTTCGAGCACCGGGGAGCTGTTTTTT
.	TRBJ2-3	14	TRBV6-6	.	CASSSDTGADTQYF	TGTGCCAGCAGTTCAGACACGGGGGCAGATACGCAGTATTTT
.	TRBJ2-3	11	TRBV28	.	CASSLERSQYF	TGTGCCAGCAGTTTGGAGCGTTCACAGTATTTT
.	TRBJ2-7	15	TRBV11-2	.	CASSLWAESSYEQYF	TGTGCCAGCAGCTTATGGGCGGAGTCCTCCTACGAGCAGTACTTC
.	TRBJ1-1	12	TRBV29-1	.	CSVGQTNTEAFF	TGCAGCGTTGGACAGACGAACACTGAAGCTTTCTTT
.	TRBJ1-2	16	TRBV27	once	CASSLTNRAANYGYTF	TGTGCCAGCAGTTTAACTAACAGGGCGGCTAACTATGGCTACACCTTC
.	TRBJ2-2	13	TRBV28	.	CASRDSYTGELFF	TGTGCCAGCAGGGACTCCTACACCGGGGAGCTGTTTTTT
TRBD1	TRBJ1-6	15	TRBV6-1	many	CASNRQGAGNSPLHF	TGTGCCAGCAACAGACAGGGGGCAGGTAATTCACCCCTCCACTTT
.	TRBJ2-2	14	TRBV6-5	.	CASATGLNTGELFF	TGTGCCAGTGCGACAGGATTGAACACCGGGGAGCTGTTTTTT
.	TRBJ1-1	15	TRBV7-2	.	CASSLNGPQGTEAFF	TGTGCCAGCAGCTTGAACGGACCCCAAGGCACTGAAGCTTTCTTT
.	TRBJ2-4	16	TRBV5-1	.	CASSLEAGGRGNIQYF	TGCGCCAGCAGCTTGGAGGCTGGGGGACGAGGAAACATTCAGTACTTC
.	TRBJ2-2	16	TRBV4-1	.	CASSQGWRENTGELFF	TGCGCCAGCAGCCAAGGGTGGCGGGAGAACACCGGGGAGCTGTTTTTT
.	TRBJ1-1	13	TRBV5-1	.	CASGEYTNTEAFF	TGCGCCAGCGGAGAATATACGAACACTGAAGCTTTCTTT
.	TRBJ1-2	11	TRBV7-9	.	CASNTLYGYTF	TGTGCCAGCAACACGTTATATGGCTACACCTTC
TRBD1	TRBJ1-4	15	TRBV6-1	.	CASRDAGGGNEKLFF	TGTGCCAGCAGGGATGCCGGAGGGGGCAATGAAAAACTGTTTTTT
TRBD1	TRBJ1-5	16	TRBV7-2	.	CASSLDRGVYNQPQHF	TGTGCCAGCAGCTTAGACAGGGGAGTGTACAATCAGCCCCAGCATTTT
TRBD1	TRBJ2-7	15	TRBV6-6	few	CASTNPRQGAYEQYF	TGTGCCAGCACTAACCCCAGACAGGGGGCCTACGAGCAGTACTTC
.	TRBJ1-6	12	TRBV7-6	.	CASSLSRSPLHF	TGTGCCAGCAGCTTATCACGTTCACCCCTCCACTTT
.	TRBJ2-5	16	TRBV7-2	.	CASSLDLGGGRETQYF	TGTGCCAGCAGCTTAGATCTAGGGGGGGGCCGCGAGACCCAGTACTTC
.	TRBJ1-6	14	TRBV14	.	CASSQDRANSPLHF	TGTGCCAGCAGCCAAGATCGAGCCAATTCACCCCTCCACTTT
.	TRBJ2-7	11	TRBV2	.	CASSMTSEQYF	TGTGCCAGCAGTATGACTAGCGAGCAGTACTTC
TRBD2	TRBJ2-7	18	TRBV5-5	.	CASSLRLAGGPGVDEQYF	TGTGCCAGCAGCTTGCGGCTAGCGGGAGGGCCTGGAGTAGACGAGCAGTACTTC
TRBD1	TRBJ2-5	13	TRBV5-6	few	CASTLDRDETQYF	TGTGCCAGCACTTTGGACAGGGATGAGACCCAGTACTTC
.	TRBJ1-5	15	TRBV7-8	.	CASSWASGGNQPQHF	TGTGCCAGCAGCTGGGCATCAGGGGGCAATCAGCCCCAGCATTTT
TRBD1	TRBJ1-2	16	TRBV5-4	once	CASSLSQGAKGYGYTF	TGTGCCAGCAGCTTATCCCAGGGGGCTAAAGGCTATGGCTACACCTTC
.	TRBJ1-2	15	TRBV6-6	.	CASSYSGRPSYGYTF	TGTGCCAGCAGTTACTCGGGCAGGCCTTCTTATGGCTACACCTTC